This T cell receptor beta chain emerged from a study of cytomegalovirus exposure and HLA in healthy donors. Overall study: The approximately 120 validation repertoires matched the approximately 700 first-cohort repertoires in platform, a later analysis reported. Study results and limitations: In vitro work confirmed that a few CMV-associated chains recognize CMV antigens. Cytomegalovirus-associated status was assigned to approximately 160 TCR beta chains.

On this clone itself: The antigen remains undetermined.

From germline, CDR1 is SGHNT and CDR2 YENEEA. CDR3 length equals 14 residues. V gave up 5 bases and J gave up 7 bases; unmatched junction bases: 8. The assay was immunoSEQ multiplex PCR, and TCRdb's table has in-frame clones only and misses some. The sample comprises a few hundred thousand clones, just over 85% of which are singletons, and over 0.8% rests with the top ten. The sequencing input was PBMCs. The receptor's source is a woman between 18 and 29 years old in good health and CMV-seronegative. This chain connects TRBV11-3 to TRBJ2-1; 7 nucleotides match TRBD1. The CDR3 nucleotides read TGTGCCAGCAGCCCCCGGACAGGAACGAATGAGCAGTTCTTC. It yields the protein CASSPRTGTNEQFF.